This entry features one T cell receptor beta chain sequence. This sample stems from a study of blood T cell repertoires in COVID-19. Only in-frame clones appear in the TCRdb table, and some are missing; sequencing was by immunoSEQ multiplex PCR. The sample has about 340,000 clones; about 93% are singletons. Germline V gives CDR1 MNHEY, CDR2 SVGAGI. V was pared by 6 bases and J by 7 bases, with 11 bases of the junction left unmatched. The CDR3 consists of 15 residues. Sequencing was carried out using peripheral blood. This TCR came from a woman aged 18-29 years who had recovered from COVID-19. The chain uses TRBV6-5 and TRBJ1-4; 7 bases match TRBD1. In nucleotides, the CDR3 is TGTGCCAGCAGACTCGGGACAGCGAGAAGTGAAAAACTGTTTTTT. Amino acid sequence: CASRLGTARSEKLFF.